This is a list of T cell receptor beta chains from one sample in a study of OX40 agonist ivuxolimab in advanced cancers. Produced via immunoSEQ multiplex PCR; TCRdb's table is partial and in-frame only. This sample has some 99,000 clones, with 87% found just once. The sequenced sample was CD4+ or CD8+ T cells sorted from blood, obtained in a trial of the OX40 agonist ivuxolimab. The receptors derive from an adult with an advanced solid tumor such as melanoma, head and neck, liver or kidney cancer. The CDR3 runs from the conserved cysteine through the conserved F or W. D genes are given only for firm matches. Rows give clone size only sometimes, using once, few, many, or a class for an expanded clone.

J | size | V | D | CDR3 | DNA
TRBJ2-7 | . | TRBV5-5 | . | CASSQTGEKDEQYF | TGTGCCAGCAGCCAAACTGGGGAGAAGGACGAGCAGTACTTC
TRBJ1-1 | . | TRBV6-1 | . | CASSGKVEGNTEAFF | TGTGCCAGCAGTGGAAAGGTTGAGGGGAACACTGAAGCTTTCTTT
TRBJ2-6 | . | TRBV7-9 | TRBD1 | CASSRQGARLSGANVLTF | TGTGCCAGCAGCCGACAGGGGGCGCGCTTATCTGGGGCCAACGTCCTGACTTTC
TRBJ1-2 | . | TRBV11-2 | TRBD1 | CASSFFGRGRRYGYTF | TGTGCCAGCAGCTTTTTCGGGAGGGGGCGCCGTTATGGCTACACCTTC
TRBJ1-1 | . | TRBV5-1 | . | CASSAQTENTEAFF | TGCGCCAGCAGCGCTCAGACTGAGAACACTGAAGCTTTCTTT
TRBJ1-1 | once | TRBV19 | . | CASRDQQGSTEAFF | TGTGCCAGTAGGGATCAGCAGGGGTCGACTGAAGCTTTCTTT
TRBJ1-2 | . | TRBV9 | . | CASSVEVQAVSGYTF | TGTGCCAGCAGCGTAGAGGTTCAGGCCGTAAGTGGCTACACCTTC
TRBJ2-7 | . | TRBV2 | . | CASSVQLASYEQYF | TGTGCCAGCAGTGTTCAACTGGCGTCCTACGAGCAGTACTTC
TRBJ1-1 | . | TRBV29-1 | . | CSVVGDMNTEAFF | TGCAGCGTTGTGGGAGACATGAACACTGAAGCTTTCTTT
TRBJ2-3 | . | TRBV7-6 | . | CASSSPQYF | TGTGCCAGCAGCTCTCCCCAGTATTTT
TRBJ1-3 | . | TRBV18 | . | CASSPSGTPGDGNTIYF | TGTGCCAGCTCACCATCGGGGACCCCGGGTGATGGAAACACCATATATTTT
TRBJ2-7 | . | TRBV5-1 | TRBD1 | CASSPTFRGQEYF | TGCGCCAGCAGCCCTACCTTCAGGGGGCAGGAGTACTTC
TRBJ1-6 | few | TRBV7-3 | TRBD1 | CASSSSGRGNNSPLHF | TGTGCCAGCAGCTCCTCGGGCAGGGGGAATAATTCACCCCTCCACTTT
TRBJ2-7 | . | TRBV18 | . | CASSQGIRSYEQYF | TGTGCCAGCTCACAGGGGATCAGGAGCTACGAGCAGTACTTC